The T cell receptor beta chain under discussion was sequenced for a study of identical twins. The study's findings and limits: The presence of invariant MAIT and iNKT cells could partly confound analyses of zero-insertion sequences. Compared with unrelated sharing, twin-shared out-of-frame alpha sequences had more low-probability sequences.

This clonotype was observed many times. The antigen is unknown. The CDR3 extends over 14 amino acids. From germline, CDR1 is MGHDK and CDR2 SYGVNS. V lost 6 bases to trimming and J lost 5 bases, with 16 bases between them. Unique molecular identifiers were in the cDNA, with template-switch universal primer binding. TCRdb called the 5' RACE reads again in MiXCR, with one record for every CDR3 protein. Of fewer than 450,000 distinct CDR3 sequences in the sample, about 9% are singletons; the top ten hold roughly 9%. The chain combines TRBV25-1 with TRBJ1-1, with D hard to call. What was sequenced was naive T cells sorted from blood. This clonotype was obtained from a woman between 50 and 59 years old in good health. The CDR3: CASRAQHVRTEAFF. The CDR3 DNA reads TGTGCCAGCAGGGCCCAACATGTTAGGACTGAAGCTTTCTTT.